These 10 T cell receptor beta chains came from one sample sequenced in a study of blood T cell repertoires in COVID-19. Method: immunoSEQ multiplex PCR; TCRdb's copy keeps in-frame clones and lacks some. The profile covers about 200,000 clones, with 70% to 90% appearing a single time and 0.9% to 0.95% taken by the ten largest. Sequencing was performed on peripheral blood. The origin of the receptors is a man aged 60 to 69 with COVID-19, enrolled during active disease.

This chain connects TRBV27 to TRBJ2-6; 7 positions agree with TRBD2. CDR3 length: 16 residues. Germline values: CDR1 MNHEY, CDR2 SMNVEV (reference sequence). With 6 bases clipped from V and 0 bases from J, the junction kept 5 bases outside the gene matches. The CDR3 nucleotides are TGTGCCAGCAGCTGGGGGGGGGTCTCTGGGGCCAACGTCCTGACTTTC. Its protein is CASSWGGVSGANVLTF.

The V call is TRBV6-2 or TRBV6-3, the J call TRBJ2-2, with D tentatively TRBD1 (5 bases). V lost 2 bases to trimming and J lost 4 bases, with 8 bases between them. The CDR3 length is 14 residues. Germline CDR1 and CDR2: MNHEY and SVGEGT. In nucleotides, the CDR3 is TGTGCCAGCAGTTACAACAGGCCCACCGGGGAGCTGTTTTTT. This encodes CASSYNRPTGELFF.

The CDR3 loop reads CASSPQVTGTTEAFF. In DNA, the CDR3 is TGTGCCAGCTCACCACAAGTGACAGGGACCACTGAAGCTTTCTTT. V usage is TRBV18 and J usage is TRBJ1-1, with 7 positions matching TRBD1. The J segment lost 4 bases and the V segment lost 1 base, leaving 6 bases of the junction unmatched. Germline values: CDR1 KGHSH, CDR2 LQKENI. This CDR3 is built from 15 residues. Combining the CDR3 with reference TRBV18 and TRBJ1-1 gives the whole variable domain NAGVMQNPRHLVRRRGQEARLRCSPMKGHSHVYWYRQLPEEGLKFMVYLQKENIIDESGMPKERFSAEFPKEGPSILRIQQVVRGDSAAYFCASSPQVTGTTEAFFGQGTRLTVV.

V and J are TRBV4-1 and TRBJ1-1; no clear D. The CDR3 is made up of 13 amino acids. Per the germline V gene, CDR1 is MGHRA and CDR2 is YSYEKL. Trimming removed 3 bases at V and 1 base at J, with 6 bases between. The DNA of the CDR3 is TGCGCCAGCAGCCAGATCGGGAACACTGAAGCTTTCTTT. As protein: CASSQIGNTEAFF.

The chain links TRBV4-2 to TRBJ1-6; perhaps TRBD1 as D (5 bases). The CDR3 loop spans 15 amino acids. The V end was cut by 0 bases, the J end by 6 bases, with 9 bases between. Germline CDR1 reads LGHNA; CDR2 reads YNFKEQ. The CDR3 region has the DNA TGTGCCAGCAGCCAAGAGCCAGGGCGTAATTCACCCCTCCACTTT. This codes for CASSQEPGRNSPLHF.

Concerning this clone itself: Other DNA sequences in this specimen translate into the identical CDR3. This sequence joins TRBV9 and TRBJ2-1, with 8 nucleotides matching TRBD2. Germline-derived CDR1 and CDR2 are SGDLS and YYNGEE. The CDR3 covers 15 residues. The junction had 3 bases not matched to a gene; V was cut back by 0 bases and J by 4 bases. The CDR3, as DNA: TGTGCCAGCAGCGTAGAGCGGGAGTATTACAATGAGCAGTTCTTC. Amino acids: CASSVEREYYNEQFF.

The CDR3 sequence is CASSVATGGSGNTIYF. CDR3 sequence (DNA): TGTGCCAGCAGCGTAGCTACAGGGGGCTCTGGAAACACCATATATTTT. The V and J genes are TRBV9 and TRBJ1-3; 8 nucleotides align to TRBD1. CDR1 and CDR2 (germline): SGDLS, YYNGEE. V shed 0 bases and J 0 bases; nucleotides not matched to a gene: 2. This CDR3 spans 16 amino acids. Drawing the rest from reference TRBV9 and TRBJ1-3, the complete variable domain is DSGVTQTPKHLITATGQRVTLRCSPRSGDLSVYWYQQSLDQGLQFLIQYYNGEERAKGNILERFSAQQFPDLHSELNLSSLELGDSALYFCASSVATGGSGNTIYFGEGSWLTVV.

The CDR3 is CATSRTSTDTEAFF. The CDR3 DNA reads TGTGCCACCAGCAGAACCTCCACAGACACTGAAGCTTTCTTT. The chain employs TRBV15 and TRBJ1-1, with no clear D. Germline CDR1 reads LNHNV; CDR2 reads YYDKDF (reference sequence). The CDR3 has 14 residues. V gave up 2 bases and J gave up 3 bases, with 10 bases separating them.

V usage is TRBV29-1 and J usage is TRBJ1-1, with 12 bases lining up with TRBD1. V was clipped by 6 bases and J by 10 bases; unmatched bases: 12. In germline, CDR1 is SQVTM, CDR2 ANQGSEA. This CDR3 has 14 residues. CDR3 bases: TGCAGCGTACTCTCCGGGACAGGGGGCATCGGAGCTTTCTTT. Amino acid sequence: CSVLSGTGGIGAFF.

This sequence joins TRBV5-1 and TRBJ2-3; 8 nucleotides agree with TRBD2. The CDR3 runs 16 residues. Per the germline V gene, CDR1 is SGHRS and CDR2 is YFSETQ. J gave up 2 bases and V 1 base, and 6 bases lay outside the gene matches. The CDR3 DNA sequence: TGCGCCAGCAGCTTGACTAGCGGCCTTCCCACAGATACGCAGTATTTT. It encodes CASSLTSGLPTDTQYF.